This T cell receptor (beta chain) was obtained from a study of shared clonotypes between healthy human individuals. Only in-frame clones appear in the TCRdb table, and some are missing; sequencing was by immunoSEQ multiplex PCR. The sample records around 530,000 clones, around 77% being singletons. The germline CDR1 and CDR2 sequences are SGHNT and YENEEA. CDR3 size: 12 residues. V lost 6 bases and J lost 4, with 10 bases in between. Details on this clone: Other DNA sequences in this specimen translate into the identical CDR3.

The gene calls are TRBV11-3 and TRBJ2-7; D not resolved. The sequenced sample was PBMCs. The source is a woman aged 40 to 55 in good health. Some clones in this sample may be carry-over from other donors' samples. The CDR3 spells CASSSGPYEQYF. The CDR3 region has the DNA TGTGCCAGCAGTTCAGGTCCATACGAGCAGTACTTC.